One sample yielded the 11 T cell receptor beta chains listed below, sequenced in a study of response to subunit inactivated influenza vaccine (dated by TCRdb to 2016 to 2019). Library preparation was by RT-PCR. Sequencing was carried out with an Illumina HiSeq 2500. TCRdb trimmed the raw reads at Q25, called clones with MiXCR and kept productive beta chains. CDR3 protein duplicates are merged, each entry listing the most common genes and DNA. Counted in this sample were 700,000 to 900,000 distinct CDR3 sequences; 21% of them appeared once. 10% of the sample is taken by the ten largest. The sample here was PBMCs from blood, taken around 5 days after vaccination. All receptors derive from a man aged 50 to 60 who received an inactivated influenza vaccine. Donor details come from another sample of the same person, matched by shared clones.

This clonotype showed up many times. The CDR3 reads CASSYSTVNTEAFF. The CDR3 DNA sequence: TGTGCCAGCAGTTACTCGACTGTCAACACTGAAGCTTTCTTT. The chain combines TRBV6-5 with TRBJ1-1; D uncertain. Germline V CDR1 and CDR2: MNHEY, SVGAGI. V shed 0 bases and J shed 2 bases, with 7 bases lying between them. CDR3 size: 14 residues.

This clonotype was observed a handful of times. CDR3 amino acids: CASSTPLGEQYF. The DNA for the CDR3 is TGTGCCAGCAGTACTCCTTTAGGAGAGCAGTACTTC. The rearrangement uses TRBV6-5 and TRBJ2-7, with D unclear. CDR1 and CDR2 from the germline V gene are MNHEY and SVGAGI. V lost 5 bases and J 7 bases, leaving 12 bases between the germline ends. The CDR3 is 12 amino acids.

The table lists this clonotype with a few counts. This chain connects TRBV20-1 to TRBJ2-3; tentatively, D is TRBD1 or TRBD2 (5 bases each). Germline V gene data show CDR1 as DFQATT and CDR2 as SNEGSKA (reference sequence). V lost 3 bases, J lost 2 bases, and 12 bases lay in between. The CDR3 has 14 residues. CDR3 protein: CSASPPGTTDTQYF. The DNA of the CDR3 is TGCAGTGCTAGCCCCCCCGGGACCACAGATACGCAGTATTTT.

This clonotype was detected ten times or more. The chain has TRBV7-2 and TRBJ2-1; D ambiguous. From germline, CDR1 is SGHTA and CDR2 FQGNSA. This CDR3 region has 15 residues. V was pared by 1 base and J by 0 bases, with 7 bases between. The chain's CDR3 is CASSLVGSSYNEQFF. The CDR3 region has the DNA TGTGCCAGCAGCTTAGTAGGGTCCTCCTACAATGAGCAGTTCTTC.

V gene TRBV28 combines with J gene TRBJ1-2, with D unclear. The CDR3 has 13 amino acids. Germline V lookup: CDR1 MDHEN, CDR2 SYDVKM. Trimming cost V 6 bases and J 0 bases, with 8 bases left between them. CDR3 region: CASSFRSNYGYTF. The CDR3, as DNA: TGTGCCAGCAGCTTCAGATCTAACTATGGCTACACCTTC.

This clonotype was found a few times. The chain recombines TRBV7-2 with TRBJ2-3, with 8 bases lining up with TRBD2. In germline, CDR1 is SGHTA, CDR2 FQGNSA. The trim removed 3 bases at V and 4 bases at J, leaving 6 bases unmatched. CDR3 length: 15 amino acids. In DNA form, the CDR3 reads TGTGCCAGCAGCTTCCAAGCGGGAGTTTCAGATACGCAGTATTTT. Its protein is CASSFQAGVSDTQYF.

Ten or more counts support this clonotype. The chain combines TRBV12-3 or TRBV12-4 with TRBJ2-3, with D hard to call. Trimming stripped 1 base from V and 10 bases from J, with 9 bases between. There are 12 residues in the CDR3. The CDR3 coding sequence is TGTGCCAGCAGTTTAGGGGAAATGGCGCAGTATTTT. This sequence encodes CASSLGEMAQYF.

This clonotype was counted only a few times. The CDR3 region has the DNA TGCGCCAGCAGCCCCTCTAATAAGATGTTCGGGGAGCAGTACTTC. Amino acid sequence: CASSPSNKMFGEQYF. V is TRBV5-1 and J is TRBJ2-7, with unresolved D. CDR3 length: 15 amino acids. The ends were cut back, 4 bases at V and 7 bases at J, with 21 bases in the middle. Germline CDR1 SGHRS, CDR2 YFSETQ.

This chain links TRBV7-3 with TRBJ2-3; 14 bases match TRBD2. This CDR3 has 18 amino acids. Germline values: CDR1 SGHTA, CDR2 FQGTGA. J gave up 8 bases and V 4 bases, and 14 bases lay outside the gene matches. The CDR3 spells CASSSTAPGLAGVVTQYF. CDR3 in DNA: TGTGCCAGCAGCTCGACGGCGCCGGGACTAGCGGGAGTGGTTACGCAGTATTTT.

This clonotype was seen a few times. This chain's CDR3 is CASSPLAGRLISYEQYF. The CDR3 DNA is TGTGCCAGCAGTCCCTTAGCGGGCCGTTTGATATCCTACGAGCAGTACTTC. This chain joins TRBV27 and TRBJ2-7; 7 bases map to TRBD2. The CDR3 extends over 17 amino acids. Unmatched junction bases numbered 14, after V lost 5 bases and J lost 1 base. Germline V lookup: CDR1 MNHEY, CDR2 SMNVEV (reference sequence).

This clonotype came up a few times. V gene TRBV25-1 combines with J gene TRBJ2-1, with TRBD2 matching 8 bases. This CDR3 has 13 residues. Germline-derived CDR1 and CDR2 are MGHDK and SYGVNS. Trimming took 5 bases from V and 4 from J; bases not matched to a gene: 1. The CDR3, as DNA: TGTGCCAGCAGTAGCGGGGGATACAATGAGCAGTTCTTC. This gives the protein CASSSGGYNEQFF.